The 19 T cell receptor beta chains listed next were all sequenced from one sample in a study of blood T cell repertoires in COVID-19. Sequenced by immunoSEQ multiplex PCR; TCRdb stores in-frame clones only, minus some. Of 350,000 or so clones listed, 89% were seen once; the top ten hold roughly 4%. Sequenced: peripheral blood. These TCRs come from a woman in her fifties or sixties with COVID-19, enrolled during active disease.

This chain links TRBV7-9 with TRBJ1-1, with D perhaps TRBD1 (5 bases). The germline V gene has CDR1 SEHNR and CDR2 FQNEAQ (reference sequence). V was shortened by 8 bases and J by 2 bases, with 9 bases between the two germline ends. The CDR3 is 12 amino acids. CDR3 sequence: CASEGDNTEAFF. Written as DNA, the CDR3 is TGTGCCAGCGAAGGGGATAACACTGAAGCTTTCTTT.

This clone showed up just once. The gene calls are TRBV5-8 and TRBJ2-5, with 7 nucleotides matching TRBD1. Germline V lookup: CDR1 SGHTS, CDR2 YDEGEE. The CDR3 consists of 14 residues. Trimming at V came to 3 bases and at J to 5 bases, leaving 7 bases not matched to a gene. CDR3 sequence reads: CASSSRQGKETQYF. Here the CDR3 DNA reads TGTGCCAGCAGCTCGAGACAGGGAAAGGAGACCCAGTACTTC.

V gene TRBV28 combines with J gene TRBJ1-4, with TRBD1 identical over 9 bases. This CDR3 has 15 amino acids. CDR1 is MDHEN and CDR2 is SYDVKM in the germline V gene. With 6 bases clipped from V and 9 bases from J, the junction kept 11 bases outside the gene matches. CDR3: CASRPGTGWGKKLFF. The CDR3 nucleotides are TGTGCCAGCAGACCCGGGACAGGGTGGGGGAAAAAACTGTTTTTT.

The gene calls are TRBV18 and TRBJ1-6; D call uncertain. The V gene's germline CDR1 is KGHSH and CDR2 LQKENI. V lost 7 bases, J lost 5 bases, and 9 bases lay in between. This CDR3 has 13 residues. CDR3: CASFMVDNSPLHF. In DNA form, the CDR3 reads TGTGCCAGCTTCATGGTAGATAATTCACCCCTCCACTTT.

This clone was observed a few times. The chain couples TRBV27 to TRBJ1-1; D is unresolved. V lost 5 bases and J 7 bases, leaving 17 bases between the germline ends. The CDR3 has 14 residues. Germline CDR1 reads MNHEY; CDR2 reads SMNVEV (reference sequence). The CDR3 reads CASSIHDRALEAFF. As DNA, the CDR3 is TGTGCCAGCAGTATCCACGATCGAGCCCTTGAAGCTTTCTTT.

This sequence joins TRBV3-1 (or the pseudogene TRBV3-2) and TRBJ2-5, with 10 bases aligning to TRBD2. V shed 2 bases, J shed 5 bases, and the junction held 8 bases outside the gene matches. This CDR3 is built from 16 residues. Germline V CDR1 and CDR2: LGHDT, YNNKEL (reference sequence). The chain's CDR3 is CASSQTSGGAAETQYF. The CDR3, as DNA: TGTGCCAGCAGCCAAACAAGCGGGGGGGCCGCGGAGACCCAGTACTTC.

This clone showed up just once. CDR3 amino acids: CASQTDRGPYEQYF. The CDR3 coding sequence is TGTGCCAGCCAGACGGACAGGGGCCCCTACGAGCAGTACTTC. The chain joins TRBV2 to TRBJ2-7, with 9 bases fitting TRBD1. CDR1 is SNHLY and CDR2 is FYNNEI in the germline V gene. CDR3 length equals 14 residues. Unmatched junction bases numbered 7, after V lost 8 bases and J lost 2 bases.

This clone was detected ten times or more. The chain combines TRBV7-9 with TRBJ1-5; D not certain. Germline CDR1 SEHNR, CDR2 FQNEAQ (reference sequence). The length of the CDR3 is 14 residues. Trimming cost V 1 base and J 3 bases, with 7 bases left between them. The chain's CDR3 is CASSLEAVNQPQHF. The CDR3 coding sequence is TGTGCCAGCAGCTTAGAGGCGGTCAATCAGCCCCAGCATTTT.

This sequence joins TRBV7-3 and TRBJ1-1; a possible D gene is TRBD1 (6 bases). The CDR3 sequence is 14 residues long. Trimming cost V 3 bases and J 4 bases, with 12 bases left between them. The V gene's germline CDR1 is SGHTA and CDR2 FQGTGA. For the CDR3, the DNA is TGTGCCAGCAGCTTGGGGGCAGGTCCCACTGAAGCTTTCTTT. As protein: CASSLGAGPTEAFF.

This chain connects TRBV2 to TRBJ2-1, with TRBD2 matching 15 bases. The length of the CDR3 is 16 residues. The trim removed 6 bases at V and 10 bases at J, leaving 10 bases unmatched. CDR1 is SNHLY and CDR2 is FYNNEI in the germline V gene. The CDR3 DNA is TGTGCCAGCAGGCGACAACCGGGACTAGCGGGGGGAGAGCAGTTCTTC. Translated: CASRRQPGLAGGEQFF.

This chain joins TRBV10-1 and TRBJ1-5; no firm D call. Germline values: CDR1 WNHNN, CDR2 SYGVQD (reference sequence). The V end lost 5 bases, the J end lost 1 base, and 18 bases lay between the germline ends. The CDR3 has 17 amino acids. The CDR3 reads CASSPPGSKVSNQPQHF. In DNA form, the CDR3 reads TGCGCCAGCAGTCCCCCGGGGAGTAAGGTAAGCAATCAGCCCCAGCATTTT.

The CDR3 bases are TGTGCCAGCAGCCCGGAGACGGGAGAGGCAACTAATGAAAAACTGTTTTTT. Translated: CASSPETGEATNEKLFF. The genes are TRBV5-6 and TRBJ1-4, with unresolved D. Per the germline V gene, CDR1 is SGHDT and CDR2 is YYEEEE. The V and J ends lost 4 bases and 0 bases respectively, with 16 bases between them. This CDR3 is built from 17 residues.

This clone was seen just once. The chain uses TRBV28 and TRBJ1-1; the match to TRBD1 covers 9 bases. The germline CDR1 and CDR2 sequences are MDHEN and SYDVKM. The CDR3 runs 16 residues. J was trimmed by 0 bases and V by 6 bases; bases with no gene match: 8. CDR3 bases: TGTGCCAGCAGGGAAGTACAGGGGGCTCTGAACACTGAAGCTTTCTTT. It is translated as CASREVQGALNTEAFF.

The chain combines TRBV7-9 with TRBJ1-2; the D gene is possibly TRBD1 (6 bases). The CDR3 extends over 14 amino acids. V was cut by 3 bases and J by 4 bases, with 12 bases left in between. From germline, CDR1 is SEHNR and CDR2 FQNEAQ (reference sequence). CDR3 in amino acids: CASSFGGQVYGYTF. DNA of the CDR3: TGTGCCAGCAGCTTCGGGGGGCAGGTCTATGGCTACACCTTC.

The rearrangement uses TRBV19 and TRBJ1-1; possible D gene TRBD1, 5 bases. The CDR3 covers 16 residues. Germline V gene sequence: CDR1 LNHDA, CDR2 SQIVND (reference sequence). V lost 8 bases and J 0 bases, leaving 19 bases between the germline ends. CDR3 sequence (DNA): TGTGCCAGTCGACGGGGGTCAGCCTTGATGAACACTGAAGCTTTCTTT. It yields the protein CASRRGSALMNTEAFF. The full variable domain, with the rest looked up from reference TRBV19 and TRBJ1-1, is DGGITQSPKYLFRKEGQNVTLSCEQNLNHDAMYWYRQDPGQGLRLIYYSQIVNDFQKGDIAEGYSVSREKKESFPLTVTSAQKNPTAFYLCASRRGSALMNTEAFFGQGTRLTVV.

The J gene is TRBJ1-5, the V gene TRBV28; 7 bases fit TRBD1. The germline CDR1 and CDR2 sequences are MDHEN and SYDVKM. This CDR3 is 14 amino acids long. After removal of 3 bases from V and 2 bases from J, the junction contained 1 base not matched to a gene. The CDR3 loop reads CASSFGQGNQPQHF. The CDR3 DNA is TGTGCCAGCAGTTTCGGACAGGGCAATCAGCCCCAGCATTTT.

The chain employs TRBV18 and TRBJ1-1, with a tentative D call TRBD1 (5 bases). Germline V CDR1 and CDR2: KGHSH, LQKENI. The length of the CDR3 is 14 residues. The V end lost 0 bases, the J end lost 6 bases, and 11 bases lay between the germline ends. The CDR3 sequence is CASSPPAGIAEAFF. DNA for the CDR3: TGTGCCAGCTCACCACCGGCAGGGATAGCTGAAGCTTTCTTT.

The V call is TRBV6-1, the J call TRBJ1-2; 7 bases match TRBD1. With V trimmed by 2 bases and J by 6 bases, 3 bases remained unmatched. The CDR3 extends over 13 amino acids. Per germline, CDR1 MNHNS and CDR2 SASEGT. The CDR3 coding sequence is TGTGCCAGCAGTGAAACCCAGGGGGATGGCTACACCTTC. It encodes CASSETQGDGYTF.

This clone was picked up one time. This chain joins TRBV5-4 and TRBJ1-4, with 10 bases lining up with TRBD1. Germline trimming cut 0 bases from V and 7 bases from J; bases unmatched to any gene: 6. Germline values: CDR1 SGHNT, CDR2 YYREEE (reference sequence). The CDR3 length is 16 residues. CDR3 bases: TGTGCCAGCAGCTTGGTATCGACAGGGGGCGGTGAAAAACTGTTTTTT. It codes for CASSLVSTGGGEKLFF.